The 12 T cell receptor beta chains presented below share a single source sample, sequenced in a study of CXCR3-negative and CXCR3-positive naive CD8 T cells. The method, 5' RACE with UMI labels, was used to prepare the TRB cDNA libraries. TCRdb re-called the 5' RACE reads, yielding one record per CDR3 amino acid sequence without DNA. Its table records 35,000 to 50,000 distinct CDR3 sequences. Sequencing was performed on memory CD8+ T cells from blood. The receptors shown here come from a human donor in good health. Some clones in this sample may be carry-over from other donors' samples.

The chain uses TRBV6-2 or TRBV6-3 and TRBJ2-1. Germline CDR1 reads MNHEY; CDR2 reads SVGEGT. This CDR3 has 13 residues. The CDR3 sequence is CASGLNGVNEQFF.

The rearrangement links TRBV29-1 to TRBJ2-7; the D call of TRBD1 rests on TCRdb alone, since no DNA is present to check it. This CDR3 is 14 amino acids long. The germline V gene has CDR1 SQVTM and CDR2 ANQGSEA. This CDR3 reads CSVEDRQGEYEQYF.

Here the CDR3 reads CSVAKVGQDNEQFF. The chain links TRBV29-1 to TRBJ2-1; TCRdb's D call, TRBD1, is unchecked because there is no DNA. Germline V gene lookup returns CDR1 SQVTM and CDR2 ANQGSEA. There are 14 residues in the CDR3.

The chain is built from TRBV11-2 and TRBJ2-7; TCRdb's D call of TRBD1 is untestable without DNA. Germline V gene sequence: CDR1 SGHAT, CDR2 FQNNGV. The CDR3 is 13 amino acids. CDR3: CASGWGGDDEQYF.

The rearrangement joins TRBV9 to TRBJ2-3. Germline-derived CDR1 and CDR2 are SGDLS and YYNGEE. The CDR3 has 12 amino acids. CDR3 in amino acids: CASSGYTDTQYF.

V is TRBV7-9 and J is TRBJ2-2; TCRdb's D call, TRBD1, is unchecked because there is no DNA. CDR1 SEHNR and CDR2 FQNEAQ come from the germline V gene (reference sequence). The CDR3 spans 16 residues. The CDR3: CASSSIPGPNTGELFF. Drawing the rest from reference TRBV7-9 and TRBJ2-2, the complete variable domain is DTGVSQNPRHKITKRGQNVTFRCDPISEHNRLYWYRQTLGQGPEFLTYFQNEAQLEKSRLLSDRFSAERPKGSFSTLEIQRTEQGDSAMYLCASSSIPGPNTGELFFGEGSRLTVL.

CDR3: CSARDGRTEQETQYF. The V call is TRBV20-1, the J call TRBJ2-5; as DNA is missing, the TRBD1 call by TCRdb cannot be tested. Germline CDR1 reads DFQATT; CDR2 reads SNEGSKA (reference sequence). This CDR3 has 15 amino acids.

The chain recombines TRBV6-2 or TRBV6-3 with TRBJ2-7; the D call from TCRdb, TRBD1, cannot be confirmed without DNA. The germline V gene has CDR1 MNHEY and CDR2 SVGEGT. CDR3 length: 14 residues. CDR3 protein: CASSLDGVSYEQYF.

This chain joins TRBV29-1 and TRBJ1-2; lacking DNA, the TRBD1 call made by TCRdb goes unchecked. The CDR3 consists of 16 residues. From germline, CDR1 is SQVTM and CDR2 ANQGSEA. The CDR3 loop is CSVELTGSLSNYGYTF.

The V call is TRBV27, the J call TRBJ1-1; TCRdb proposes TRBD1, but this gene call is untestable without DNA. The CDR3 has 15 residues. Germline V lookup: CDR1 MNHEY, CDR2 SMNVEV (reference sequence). The CDR3 loop reads CASSTRQGINTEAFF.

The chain uses TRBV25-1 and TRBJ1-5. This CDR3 has 13 residues. Germline V gene lookup returns CDR1 MGHDK and CDR2 SYGVNS. The CDR3 is CASSEDGNQPQHF.

CDR3 region: CSVEAQGNAKNIQYF. V gene TRBV29-1 combines with J gene TRBJ2-4; the D call from TCRdb, TRBD1, cannot be confirmed without DNA. Germline V CDR1 and CDR2: SQVTM, ANQGSEA. This CDR3 has 15 amino acids.